The 7 T cell receptor beta chains below were found in one sample sequenced in a study of blood T cell repertoires in COVID-19. Using immunoSEQ multiplex PCR, the repertoire was profiled, and TCRdb retains in-frame clones only, with some absent. The repertoire consists of about 220,000 clones, with around 88% occurring once and the leading ten covering approximately 14%. Sequenced material: PBMCs or T cells enriched from blood (not recorded which). The receptors were gathered from a woman in her 50s with acute COVID-19.

This chain connects TRBV10-3 to TRBJ2-3, with TRBD1 identical over 11 bases. This CDR3 region has 14 residues. Germline V lookup: CDR1 ENHRY, CDR2 SYGVKD. V gave up 6 bases and J gave up 2 bases; unmatched junction bases: 1. This chain's CDR3 is CAIRGQGVTDTQYF. In DNA, the CDR3 is TGTGCCATCAGGGGACAGGGGGTCACAGATACGCAGTATTTT.

J is TRBJ1-2 and V is TRBV12-3 or TRBV12-4; tentatively, D is TRBD1 (5 bases). This CDR3 contains 13 residues. Trimming took off 9 bases at V and 4 bases at J, with 15 bases between the two ends. The CDR3 loop reads CASELWGGYGYTF. The CDR3 DNA sequence: TGTGCCAGTGAACTCTGGGGGGGCTATGGCTACACCTTC.

This chain links TRBV5-1 with TRBJ2-1, with D tentatively TRBD2 (5 bases). The V gene lost 0 bases and the J gene lost 9 bases, with 16 bases spanning the gap. Germline V gene data show CDR1 as SGHRS and CDR2 as YFSETQ. This CDR3 comprises 15 residues. CDR3 loop: CASSLEAEGVFEQFF. DNA for the CDR3: TGCGCCAGCAGCTTGGAAGCCGAGGGAGTTTTTGAGCAGTTCTTC.

The genes are TRBV4-1 and TRBJ2-1, with D perhaps matching TRBD2 (5 bases). The germline V and J ends were trimmed by 1 base and 2 bases, with 12 bases remaining between them. The germline gives CDR1 MGHRA, CDR2 YSYEKL. CDR3 length: 16 residues. As DNA, the CDR3 is TGCGCCAGCAGCCAAGCTACGGGAACCCCCTACAATGAGCAGTTCTTC. This translates into CASSQATGTPYNEQFF.

The V gene is TRBV7-3, the J gene TRBJ2-5; TRBD1 aligns across 9 bases. The CDR3 covers 16 residues. V shed 5 bases and J 2 bases; nucleotides not matched to a gene: 9. Germline V lookup: CDR1 SGHTA, CDR2 FQGTGA. The CDR3 DNA sequence: TGTGCCAGCAGCGCTACAGGGGGCGGGTGGCAAGAGACCCAGTACTTC. Encoded protein: CASSATGGGWQETQYF.

This clone was seen once. The V call is TRBV3-1 (or the pseudogene TRBV3-2), the J call TRBJ1-2, with 9 bases matching TRBD1. CDR3 length equals 16 residues. Germline CDR1 and CDR2: LGHDT and YNNKEL (reference sequence). V lost 3 bases to trimming and J lost 4 bases; unmatched junction nucleotides: 9. The CDR3 DNA reads as TGTGCCAGCAGCCACGGGTACAGGGGGCGCATCTATGGCTACACCTTC. Its protein product is CASSHGYRGRIYGYTF.

The V and J genes are TRBV19 and TRBJ2-7; perhaps TRBD1 as D (5 bases). CDR3 length: 15 amino acids. V was cut by 5 bases and J by 1 base, with 15 bases left in between. Germline assignment: CDR1 LNHDA and CDR2 SQIVND (reference sequence). The CDR3: CASSLGQVFSYEQYF. CDR3 nucleotide sequence: TGTGCCAGTAGTCTCGGACAAGTCTTTTCCTACGAGCAGTACTTC.